This record concerns one T cell receptor (beta chain) sequence. This clone came up a few times. The target of this receptor is not known. No per-base quality is available; no much larger clone lies one base away. V drops 10 bases and J drops 2 bases, leaving 15 bases in between. Based on the germline V gene, the CDR1 and CDR2 sequences are ENHRY and SYGVKD. The CDR3 sequence holds 13 residues, the cysteine and phenylalanine included. Only the CDR3 portion is preserved as DNA: 39 bases, with reading frame beginning at the first base. CD8 naive samples were CD45RO-negative cells positively selected for CCR7, giving a CD45RA+CCR7+ population that excluded TemRA cells. Healthy HIV-negative adults with no recently reported acute infections or vaccinations were included as donors. Every donor was a Caucasian adult residing in Nashville, Tennessee, USA. After blood collection by leukapheresis, PBMCs were isolated using Ficoll-Histopaque density gradient centrifugation and then cryopreserved in the vapor phase of liquid nitrogen. Analytical flow cytometry was used to check the purity and quantity of every magnetically sorted T cell population. From each sorted fraction, genomic DNA was isolated and quantified by UV absorbance on a Nanodrop 2000c.

TCR CDR3 regions were amplified from genomic DNA by multiplex PCR using the deep immunoSEQ assay. Extracted genomic DNA from each cell subset was spread evenly across all wells of several immunoSEQ 96-well plates, with each plate serving as a replicate. For sorted subsets, each replicate PCR was loaded with roughly 200 ng genomic DNA, equivalent to about 30,000 T cell genomes. Purified libraries were quantified with a Qubit 3.0 fluorometer, sized on a Bioanalyzer 2100, and re-quantified with the KAPA Library Quantification kit. Each immunoSEQ 96-well plate was sequenced on its own single-read 150-cycle Illumina NextSeq 550 flow cell. Regarding the original processing steps: Because the immunoSEQ output included only junctional sequences and no quality scores, the filtering could not be the same as the filtering used for full-length reads. Sequences were annotated with PyIR, a Python wrapper for IgBLAST v1.9, using IMGT germline references to assign V/J genes and CDR3. Reads with weak V/J assignments (E-value above 1e-6), missing CDR3, stop codons, out-of-frame junctions, or ambiguous translated residues were removed. V3J clonotypes were defined as sequences sharing an identical inferred V gene, J gene, and CDR3 amino acid sequence. The percentage overlap between two repertoires was calculated by dividing the number of shared unique clonotypes by the size of the smaller repertoire. Repertoire richness was assessed with RTK rarefaction, the Chao1 estimator, and Recon v2.1 estimates of unobserved clonotypes. For all TCRbeta clonotypes obtained by the gDNA method from a few donors, generation probabilities were computed with OLGA. Entries here come from immuneACCESS through TCRdb and include only in-frame sequences with V and J called. Some clones fail to appear in such tables; in the studies checked, an unresolved V gene covers under half of the shortfall, and the cause of the remainder is unknown. V, J and clone size derive from that table, while D and trimming were established from the DNA sequence. The sample table lists about 2,200,000 clones, around 93% of them with a count of one. Together, the top ten hold around 1.7% of the sample.

This sample is part of a study of shared clonotypes between healthy human individuals (dated by TCRdb to the early 2020s). With respect to the entire study: A few men and a couple of women, aged 18 to 49 years, made up the cohort. The study deeply sequenced blood TCR repertoires of five healthy adults to estimate repertoire size and the extent of clonotype sharing between individuals. Per donor, leukapheresis produced somewhere between about 0.9 and 9 billion PBMCs. For each donor, CD4 naive and CD4 memory were each run on three plates, CD8 naive on two plates, and CD8 memory on one plate. Libraries were prepared and TCR repertoires were sequenced by different laboratories using diverse techniques, in order to increase sequencing depth and limit assay-specific biases. The study at large found these results: Only blood was sampled, and tissue TCR repertoires likely differ from those in blood. Estimated clonotype richness was generally larger for naive than for memory subsets. Because the study included a small number of donors, the genetic and exposure-history diversity represented was limited. Higher generation probabilities were observed for clonotypes shared by all four sorted-subset donors than for non-shared clonotypes. Pairwise subsampling indicated that sequencing depth was expected to affect the degree of clonotype sharing among donors. Even with the large sequencing depth, rarefaction of the sorted-subset datasets indicated that sequencing was incomplete. When a handful of donors were compared, the shared fraction of clonotypes was around 5.1% for naive CD4, 3.5% to 4% for naive CD8, 2% to 2.5% for memory CD4, and around 0.37% for memory CD8.

This sequence was found in a man between 18 and 29 years old in good health. Some clones in this sample may be carry-over from other donors' samples. The specimen sequenced was naive CD8+ T cells from PBMCs. This sample's cell subset or site label indicates: CD45RA+CCR7+. This receptor chain uses TRBV10-3 and TRBJ2-7; no D gene call is confident. DNA sequence: TGTGCCACCTTAGCAGCAATGACCTACGAGCAGTACTTC. This gives the protein CATLAAMTYEQYF.